This T cell receptor (beta chain) is drawn from a study of OX40 agonist ivuxolimab in advanced cancers. Study observations and caveats: Some of the nonresponding patients also showed low levels of normalized T-cell clonal expansion. Fewer expanded clones were found on average in CD4+ than in CD8+ T cells. The expanded peripheral T cells' antigen specificity was not determined. Clonal expansion by week 6 occurred in CD4+ and CD8+ blood T cells (at 0.1 to 3.0 mg/kg).

Points on this clone: The target antigen is unknown.

Measured with immunoSEQ multiplex PCR; TCRdb has only the in-frame clones, and not every one. Here the sample spans about 79,000 clones, over 75% being singletons. The clonotype originates from an adult with an advanced solid tumor such as melanoma, head and neck, liver or kidney cancer. The input for sequencing was CD4+ or CD8+ T cells sorted from blood, taken in a trial of the OX40 agonist ivuxolimab.

The CDR3 region has the DNA TGTGCCAGCATTAAACCGGGGGGCTATGGCTACACCTTC. This codes for CASIKPGGYGYTF. V gene TRBV6-5 combines with J gene TRBJ1-2, with D tentatively TRBD1 (5 bases). Trimming removed 7 bases from V and 4 bases from J, with 13 bases in between. Germline V gene sequence: CDR1 MNHEY, CDR2 SVGAGI. The CDR3 contains 13 residues.